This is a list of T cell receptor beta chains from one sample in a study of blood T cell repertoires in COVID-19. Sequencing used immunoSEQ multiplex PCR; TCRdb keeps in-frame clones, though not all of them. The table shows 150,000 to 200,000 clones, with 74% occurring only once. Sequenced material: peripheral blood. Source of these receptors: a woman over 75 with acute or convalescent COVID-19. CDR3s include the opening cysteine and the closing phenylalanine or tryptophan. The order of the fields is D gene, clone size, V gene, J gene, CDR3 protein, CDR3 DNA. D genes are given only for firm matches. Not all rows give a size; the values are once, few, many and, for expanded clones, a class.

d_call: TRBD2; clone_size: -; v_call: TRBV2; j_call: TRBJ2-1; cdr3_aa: CASKAAGGSPKQFF; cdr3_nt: TGTGCCAGCAAGGCTGCGGGGGGGAGTCCTAAGCAGTTCTTC
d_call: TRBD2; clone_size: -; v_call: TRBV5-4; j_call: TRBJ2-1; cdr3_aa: CASSPAGGNHNEQFF; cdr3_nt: TGTGCCAGCAGCCCGGCCGGGGGGAACCACAATGAGCAGTTCTTC
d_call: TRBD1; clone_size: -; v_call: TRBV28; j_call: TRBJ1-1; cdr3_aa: CASSFGLAGQGGIGTEAFF; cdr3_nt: TGTGCCAGCAGTTTCGGGCTTGCGGGACAGGGTGGGATCGGCACTGAAGCTTTCTTT
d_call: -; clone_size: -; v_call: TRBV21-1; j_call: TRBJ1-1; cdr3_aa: CASSNRGLNTEAFF; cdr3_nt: TGTGCCAGCAGCAACAGGGGTCTGAACACTGAAGCTTTCTTT
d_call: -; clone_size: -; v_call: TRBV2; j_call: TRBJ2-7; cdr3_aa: CASSDQDSTYEQYF; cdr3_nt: TGTGCCAGCAGTGACCAGGATTCGACCTACGAGCAGTACTTC
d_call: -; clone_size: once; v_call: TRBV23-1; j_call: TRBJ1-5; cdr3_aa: CASTLNLGPTDSNQPQHF; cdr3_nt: TGCGCCAGCACCCTCAATCTCGGCCCGACAGATAGCAATCAGCCCCAGCATTTT
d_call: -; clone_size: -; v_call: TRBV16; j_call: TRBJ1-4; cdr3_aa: CASSRTVPTNEKLFF; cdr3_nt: TGTGCCAGCAGCCGGACAGTTCCAACTAATGAAAAACTGTTTTTT
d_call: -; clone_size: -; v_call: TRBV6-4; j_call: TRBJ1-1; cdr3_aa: CASSDHMNTEAFF; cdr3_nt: TGTGCCAGCAGTGACCACATGAACACTGAAGCTTTCTTT
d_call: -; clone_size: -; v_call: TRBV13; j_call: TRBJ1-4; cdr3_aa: CASSFPAGEGKLFF; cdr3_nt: TGTGCCAGCAGCTTTCCGGCAGGGGAGGGAAAACTGTTTTTT
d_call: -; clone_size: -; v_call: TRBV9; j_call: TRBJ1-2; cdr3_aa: CASSVVQDSYDGYTF; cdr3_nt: TGTGCCAGCAGCGTTGTCCAAGACAGTTATGATGGCTACACCTTC
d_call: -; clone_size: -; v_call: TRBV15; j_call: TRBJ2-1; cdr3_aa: CATSRDRVGIEQFF; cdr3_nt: TGTGCCACCAGCAGAGATCGAGTCGGGATAGAGCAGTTCTTC
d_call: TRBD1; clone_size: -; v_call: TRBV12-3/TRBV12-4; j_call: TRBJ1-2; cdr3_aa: CASSWTGFGYTF; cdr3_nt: TGTGCCAGCAGTTGGACAGGGTTTGGCTACACCTTC
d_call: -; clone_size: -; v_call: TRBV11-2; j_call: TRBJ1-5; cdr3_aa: CASSLDTNQPQHF; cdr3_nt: TGTGCCAGCAGCTTAGATACAAATCAGCCCCAGCATTTT
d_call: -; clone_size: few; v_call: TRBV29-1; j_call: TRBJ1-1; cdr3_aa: CSVEGAGFLEAFF; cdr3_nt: TGCAGCGTGGAAGGGGCTGGTTTTTTGGAAGCTTTCTTT
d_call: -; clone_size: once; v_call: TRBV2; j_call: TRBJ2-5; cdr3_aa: CASTPDRLQETQYF; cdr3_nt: TGTGCCAGCACCCCGGACAGATTACAAGAGACCCAGTACTTC
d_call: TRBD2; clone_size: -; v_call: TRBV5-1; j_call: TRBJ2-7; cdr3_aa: CASSPSGTRGYEQYF; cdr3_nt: TGCGCCAGCAGCCCCTCCGGGACTAGGGGATACGAGCAGTACTTC
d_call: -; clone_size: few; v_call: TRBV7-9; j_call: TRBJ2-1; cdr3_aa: CASSSTTRGNEQFF; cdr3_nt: TGTGCCAGCAGCTCCACCACCCGGGGCAATGAGCAGTTCTTC
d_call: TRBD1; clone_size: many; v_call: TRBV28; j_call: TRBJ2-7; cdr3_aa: CASGSAGTGTEQYF; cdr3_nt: TGTGCCAGCGGGAGCGCCGGGACAGGGACCGAGCAGTACTTC
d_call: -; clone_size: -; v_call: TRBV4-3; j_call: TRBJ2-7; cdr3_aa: CASSQDGETPYEQYF; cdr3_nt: TGCGCCAGCAGCCAAGATGGGGAGACACCCTACGAGCAGTACTTC
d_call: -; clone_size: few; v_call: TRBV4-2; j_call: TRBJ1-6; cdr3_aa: CASSQDMGGRGNSPLHF; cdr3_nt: TGTGCCAGCAGCCAAGATATGGGAGGGAGAGGTAATTCACCCCTCCACTTT
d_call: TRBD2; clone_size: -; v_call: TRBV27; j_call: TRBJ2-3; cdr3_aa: CASSFRPAGRAWGSTDTQYF; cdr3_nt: TGTGCCAGTAGCTTCCGACCAGCAGGGAGGGCGTGGGGCAGCACAGATACGCAGTATTTT
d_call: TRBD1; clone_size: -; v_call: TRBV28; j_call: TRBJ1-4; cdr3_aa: CASRSGQASPNEKLFF; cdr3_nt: TGTGCCAGCAGGTCGGGACAGGCCTCTCCTAATGAAAAACTGTTTTTT
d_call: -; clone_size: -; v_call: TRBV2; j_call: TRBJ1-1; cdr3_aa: CASSELGARNTEAFF; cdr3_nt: TGTGCCAGCAGTGAACTGGGGGCGAGGAACACTGAAGCTTTCTTT
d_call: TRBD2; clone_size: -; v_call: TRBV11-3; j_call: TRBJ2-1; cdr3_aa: CASSVKRRGTSGRADNEQFF; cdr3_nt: TGTGCCAGCAGCGTAAAACGCCGAGGGACTAGCGGGAGGGCTGACAATGAGCAGTTCTTC
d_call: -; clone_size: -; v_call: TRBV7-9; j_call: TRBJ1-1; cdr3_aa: CASSLNEGESAFF; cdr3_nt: TGTGCCAGCAGCTTAAATGAGGGGGAATCGGCTTTCTTT
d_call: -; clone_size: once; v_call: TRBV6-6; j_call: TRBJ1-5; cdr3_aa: CASSPLESYQPQHF; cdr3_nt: TGTGCCAGCAGTCCACTTGAAAGCTATCAGCCCCAGCATTTT
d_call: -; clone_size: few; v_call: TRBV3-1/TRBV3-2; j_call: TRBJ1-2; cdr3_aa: CASSQAGRGRGYGYTF; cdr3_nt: TGTGCCAGCAGCCAAGCCGGCAGGGGAAGGGGCTATGGCTACACCTTC
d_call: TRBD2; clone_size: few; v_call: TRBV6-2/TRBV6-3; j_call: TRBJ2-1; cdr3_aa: CASSYTSGTNNEQFF; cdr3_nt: TGTGCCAGCAGTTATACGAGCGGGACCAACAATGAGCAGTTCTTC
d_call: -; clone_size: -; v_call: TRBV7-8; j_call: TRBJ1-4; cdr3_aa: CASSLDGRSLKLFF; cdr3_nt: TGTGCCAGCAGCCTCGACGGCCGTAGCCTAAAACTGTTTTTT
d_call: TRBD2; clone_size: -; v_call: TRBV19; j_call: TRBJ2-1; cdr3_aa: CASSTLAGGYNEQFF; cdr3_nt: TGTGCCAGTAGTACCCTAGCGGGAGGGTACAATGAGCAGTTCTTC
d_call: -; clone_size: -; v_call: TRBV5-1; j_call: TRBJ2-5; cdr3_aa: CASSLSGGQETQYF; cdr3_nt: TGCGCCAGCAGCTTGTCGGGTGGGCAAGAGACCCAGTACTTC
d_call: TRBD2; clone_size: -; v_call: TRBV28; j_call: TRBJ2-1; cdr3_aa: CASSSTLPGLADYNEQFF; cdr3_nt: TGTGCCAGCAGTTCCACACTGCCGGGACTAGCGGATTACAATGAGCAGTTCTTC
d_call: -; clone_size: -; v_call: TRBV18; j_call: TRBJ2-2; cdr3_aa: CASSPDGLTGELFF; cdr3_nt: TGTGCCAGCTCACCAGACGGGTTAACCGGGGAGCTGTTTTTT
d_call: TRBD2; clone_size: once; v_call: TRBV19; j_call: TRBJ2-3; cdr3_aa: CASSIPLAVKADTQYF; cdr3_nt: TGTGCCAGTAGTATCCCCCTAGCGGTAAAAGCAGATACGCAGTATTTT
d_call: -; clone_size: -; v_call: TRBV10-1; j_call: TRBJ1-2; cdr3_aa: CASSEGTSRGYTF; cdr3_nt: TGCGCCAGCAGTGAGGGGACAAGTAGGGGCTACACCTTC
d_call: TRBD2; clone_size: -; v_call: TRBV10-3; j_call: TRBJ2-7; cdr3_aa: CAIRGTSGSSYEQYF; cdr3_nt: TGTGCCATCAGAGGGACTAGCGGGAGCTCCTACGAGCAGTACTTC
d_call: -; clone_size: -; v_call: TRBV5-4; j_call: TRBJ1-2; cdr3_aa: CASSPRGPEKGYTF; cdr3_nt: TGTGCCAGCAGCCCGAGAGGGCCGGAAAAAGGCTACACCTTC
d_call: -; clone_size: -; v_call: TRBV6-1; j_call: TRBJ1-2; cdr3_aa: CASREDSRTGYTF; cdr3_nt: TGTGCCAGCAGGGAAGACAGCCGTACTGGCTACACCTTC
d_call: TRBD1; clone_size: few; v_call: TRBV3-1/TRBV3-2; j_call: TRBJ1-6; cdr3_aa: CASSQSPGQGVSPLHF; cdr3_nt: TGTGCCAGCAGCCAAAGCCCGGGACAGGGTGTATCACCCCTCCACTTT
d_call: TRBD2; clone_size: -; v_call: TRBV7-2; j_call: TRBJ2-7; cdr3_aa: CASSREAGGNYEQYF; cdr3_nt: TGTGCCAGCAGCCGGGAAGCGGGAGGTAACTACGAGCAGTACTTC
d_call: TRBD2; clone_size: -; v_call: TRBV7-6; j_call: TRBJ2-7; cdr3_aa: CASSLAGLADYEQYF; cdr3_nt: TGTGCCAGCAGCTTAGCGGGACTAGCGGACTACGAGCAGTACTTC
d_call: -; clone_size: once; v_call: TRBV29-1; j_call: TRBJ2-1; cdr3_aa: CSVELSNNEQFF; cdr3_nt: TGCAGCGTTGAATTGAGTAACAATGAGCAGTTCTTC
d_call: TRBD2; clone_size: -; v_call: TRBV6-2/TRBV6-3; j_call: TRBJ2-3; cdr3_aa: CASSSGLAGSPSTDTQYF; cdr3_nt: TGTGCCAGCAGTTCGGGACTAGCGGGGAGTCCTAGCACAGATACGCAGTATTTT
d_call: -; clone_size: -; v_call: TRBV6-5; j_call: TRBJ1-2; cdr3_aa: CASRLGGANYGYTF; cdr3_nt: TGTGCCAGCCGTCTCGGGGGTGCTAACTATGGCTACACCTTC
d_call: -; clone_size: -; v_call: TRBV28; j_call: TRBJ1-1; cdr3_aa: CASSLGGTALVEAFF; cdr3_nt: TGTGCCAGCAGTTTAGGAGGGACGGCTCTTGTTGAAGCTTTCTTT
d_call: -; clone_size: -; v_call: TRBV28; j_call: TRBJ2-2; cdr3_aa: CASTTGNTGELFF; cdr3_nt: TGTGCCAGCACCACGGGGAACACCGGGGAGCTGTTTTTT
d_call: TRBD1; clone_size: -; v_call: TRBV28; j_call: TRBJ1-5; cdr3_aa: CASSPGQGLRQPQHF; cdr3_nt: TGTGCCAGCAGCCCGGGACAGGGGTTACGACAGCCCCAGCATTTT
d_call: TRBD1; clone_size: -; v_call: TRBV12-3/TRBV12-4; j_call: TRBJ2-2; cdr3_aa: CASHRGTGELFF; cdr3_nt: TGTGCCAGCCACAGGGGCACCGGGGAGCTGTTTTTT
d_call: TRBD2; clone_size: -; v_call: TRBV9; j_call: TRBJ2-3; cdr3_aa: CASSGGLAGPSTDTQYF; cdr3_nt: TGTGCCAGCAGCGGCGGACTAGCAGGACCCTCCACAGATACGCAGTATTTT
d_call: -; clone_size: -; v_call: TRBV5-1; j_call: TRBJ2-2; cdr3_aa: CASSEGQNTGELFF; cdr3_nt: TGCGCCAGCAGCGAGGGACAGAACACCGGGGAGCTGTTTTTT
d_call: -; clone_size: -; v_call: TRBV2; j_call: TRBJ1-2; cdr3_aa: CASSGTDYGYTF; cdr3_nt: TGTGCCAGCAGTGGGACAGACTATGGCTACACCTTC
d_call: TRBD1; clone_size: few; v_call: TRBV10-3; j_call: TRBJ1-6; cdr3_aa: CAISVSTGGDSPLHF; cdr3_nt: TGTGCCATCAGTGTTTCGACAGGGGGGGATTCACCCCTCCACTTT
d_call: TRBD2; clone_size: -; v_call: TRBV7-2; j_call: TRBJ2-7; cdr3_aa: CASSSGLAGAYEQYF; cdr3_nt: TGTGCCAGCAGCTCCGGGCTAGCGGGAGCCTACGAGCAGTACTTC
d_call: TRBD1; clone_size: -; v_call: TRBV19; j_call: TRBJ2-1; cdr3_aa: CASSIGQGWYNEQFF; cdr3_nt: TGTGCCAGTAGTATCGGACAGGGGTGGTACAATGAGCAGTTCTTC
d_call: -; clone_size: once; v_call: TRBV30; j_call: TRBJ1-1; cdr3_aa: CAWAINTEAFF; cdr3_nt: TGTGCCTGGGCCATTAACACTGAAGCTTTCTTT
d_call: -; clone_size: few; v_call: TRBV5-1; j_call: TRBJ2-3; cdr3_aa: CASSSRARQAITDTQYF; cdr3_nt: TGCGCCAGCAGCTCACGAGCGCGACAGGCGATCACAGATACGCAGTATTTT
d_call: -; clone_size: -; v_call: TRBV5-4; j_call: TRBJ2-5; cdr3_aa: CASSLAGIAWETQYF; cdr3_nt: TGTGCCAGCAGCTTGGCCGGGATAGCGTGGGAGACCCAGTACTTC